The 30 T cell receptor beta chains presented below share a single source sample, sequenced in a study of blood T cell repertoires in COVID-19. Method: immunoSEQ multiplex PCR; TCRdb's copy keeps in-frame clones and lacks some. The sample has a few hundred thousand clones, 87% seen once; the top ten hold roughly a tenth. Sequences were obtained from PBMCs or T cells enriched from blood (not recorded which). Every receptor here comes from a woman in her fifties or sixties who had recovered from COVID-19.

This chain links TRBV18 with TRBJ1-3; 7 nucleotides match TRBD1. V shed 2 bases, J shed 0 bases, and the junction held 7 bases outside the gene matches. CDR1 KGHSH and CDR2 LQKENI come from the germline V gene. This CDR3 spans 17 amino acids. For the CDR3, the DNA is TGTGCCAGCTCACCAAGACAGGGTACCTCCTCTGGAAACACCATATATTTT. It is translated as CASSPRQGTSSGNTIYF.

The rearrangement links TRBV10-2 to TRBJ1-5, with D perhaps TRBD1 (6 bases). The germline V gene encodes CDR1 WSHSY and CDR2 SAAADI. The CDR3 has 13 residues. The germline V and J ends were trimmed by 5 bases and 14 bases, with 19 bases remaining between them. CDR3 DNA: TGCGCCAGCAGTCTACCAGGTGGTCAGGGGAAGCATTTT. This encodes CASSLPGGQGKHF.

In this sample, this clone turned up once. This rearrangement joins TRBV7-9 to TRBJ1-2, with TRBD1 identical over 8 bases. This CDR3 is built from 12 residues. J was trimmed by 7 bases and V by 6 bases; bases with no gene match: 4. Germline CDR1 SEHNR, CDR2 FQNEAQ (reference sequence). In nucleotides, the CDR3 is TGTGCCAGCAGGGACAGGGTGGGTGGCTACACCTTC. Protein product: CASRDRVGGYTF.

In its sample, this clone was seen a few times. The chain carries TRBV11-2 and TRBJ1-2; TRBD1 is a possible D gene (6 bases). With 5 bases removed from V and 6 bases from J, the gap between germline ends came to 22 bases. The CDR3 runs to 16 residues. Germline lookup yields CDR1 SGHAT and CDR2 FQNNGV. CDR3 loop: CASSPYPSTGLHGYTF. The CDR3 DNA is TGTGCCAGCAGCCCCTACCCCTCCACAGGGCTCCATGGCTACACCTTC. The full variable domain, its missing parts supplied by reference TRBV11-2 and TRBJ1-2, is EAGVAQSPRYKIIEKRQSVAFWCNPISGHATLYWYQQILGQGPKLLIQFQNNGVVDDSQLPKDRFSAERLKGVDSTLKIQPAKLEDSAVYLCASSPYPSTGLHGYTFGSGTRLTVV.

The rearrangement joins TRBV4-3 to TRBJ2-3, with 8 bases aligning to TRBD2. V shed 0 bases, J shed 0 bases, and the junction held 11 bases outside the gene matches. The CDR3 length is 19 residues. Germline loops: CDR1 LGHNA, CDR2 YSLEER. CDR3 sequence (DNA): TGCGCCAGCAGCCAAGACGGGAATTGGCGGGGGGCTAGCACAGATACGCAGTATTTT. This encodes CASSQDGNWRGASTDTQYF.

The CDR3 here is CAISETRGGNQPQHF. The CDR3 DNA sequence: TGTGCCATCAGTGAAACCAGGGGTGGCAATCAGCCCCAGCATTTT. The chain has TRBV10-3 and TRBJ1-5, with a weak D call TRBD1 (6 bases). Trimming removed 3 bases at V and 2 bases at J, with 11 bases between. The germline V gene encodes CDR1 ENHRY and CDR2 SYGVKD. CDR3 length: 15 amino acids.

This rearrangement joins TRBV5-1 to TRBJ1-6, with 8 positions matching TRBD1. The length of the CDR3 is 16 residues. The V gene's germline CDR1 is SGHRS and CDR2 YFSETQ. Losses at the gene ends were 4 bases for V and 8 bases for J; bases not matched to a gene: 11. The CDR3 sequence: CASSIRWTGTDSPLHF. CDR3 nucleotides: TGCGCCAGCAGCATTCGATGGACAGGGACGGATTCACCCCTCCACTTT.

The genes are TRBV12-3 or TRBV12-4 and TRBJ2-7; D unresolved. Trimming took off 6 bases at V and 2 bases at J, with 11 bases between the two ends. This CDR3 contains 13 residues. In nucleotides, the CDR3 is TGTGCCAGCAGCCTGTCGTTTGCCTACGAGCAGTACTTC. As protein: CASSLSFAYEQYF.

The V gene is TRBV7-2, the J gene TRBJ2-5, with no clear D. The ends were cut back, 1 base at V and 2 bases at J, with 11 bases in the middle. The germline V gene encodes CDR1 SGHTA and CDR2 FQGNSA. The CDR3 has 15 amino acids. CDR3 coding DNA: TGTGCCAGCAGCTTAGGAATACACCATCAAGAGACCCAGTACTTC. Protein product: CASSLGIHHQETQYF.

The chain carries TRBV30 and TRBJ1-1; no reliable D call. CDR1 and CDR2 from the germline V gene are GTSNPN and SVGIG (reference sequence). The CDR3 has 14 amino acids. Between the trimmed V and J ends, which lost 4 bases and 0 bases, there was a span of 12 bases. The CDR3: CAWILSAMNTEAFF. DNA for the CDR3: TGTGCCTGGATCCTTTCTGCTATGAACACTGAAGCTTTCTTT.

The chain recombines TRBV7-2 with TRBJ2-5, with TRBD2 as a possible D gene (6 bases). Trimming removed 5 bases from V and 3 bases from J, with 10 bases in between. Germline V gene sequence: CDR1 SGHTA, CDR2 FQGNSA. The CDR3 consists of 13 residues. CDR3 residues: CASSRWGEETQYF. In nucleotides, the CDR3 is TGTGCCAGCAGCCGGTGGGGGGAAGAGACCCAGTACTTC.

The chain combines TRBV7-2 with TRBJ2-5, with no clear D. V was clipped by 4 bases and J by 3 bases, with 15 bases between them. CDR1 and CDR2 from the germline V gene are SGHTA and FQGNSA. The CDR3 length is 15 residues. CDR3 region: CASSSYLVPEETQYF. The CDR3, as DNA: TGTGCCAGCAGCTCCTATCTGGTCCCCGAAGAGACCCAGTACTTC.

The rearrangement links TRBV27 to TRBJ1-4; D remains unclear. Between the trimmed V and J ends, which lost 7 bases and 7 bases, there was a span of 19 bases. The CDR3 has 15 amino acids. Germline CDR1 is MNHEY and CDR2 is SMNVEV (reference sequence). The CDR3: CASKAQTTPSEKLFF. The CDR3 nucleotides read TGTGCCAGCAAAGCCCAAACCACGCCGAGTGAAAAACTGTTTTTT.

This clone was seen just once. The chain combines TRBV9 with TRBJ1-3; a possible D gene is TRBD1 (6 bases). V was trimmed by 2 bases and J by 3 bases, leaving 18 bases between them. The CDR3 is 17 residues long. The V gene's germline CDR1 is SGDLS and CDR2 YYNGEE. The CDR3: CASSVFSSGVFGNTIYF. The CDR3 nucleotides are TGTGCCAGCAGCGTTTTCTCTTCAGGGGTTTTTGGAAACACCATATATTTT.

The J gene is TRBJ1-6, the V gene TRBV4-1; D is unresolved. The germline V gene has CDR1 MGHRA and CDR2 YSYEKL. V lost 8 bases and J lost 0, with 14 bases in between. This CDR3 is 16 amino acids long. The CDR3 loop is CASSQIGSSYNSPLHF. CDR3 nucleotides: TGCGCCAGCTCGCAGATAGGGAGCTCCTATAATTCACCCCTCCACTTT.

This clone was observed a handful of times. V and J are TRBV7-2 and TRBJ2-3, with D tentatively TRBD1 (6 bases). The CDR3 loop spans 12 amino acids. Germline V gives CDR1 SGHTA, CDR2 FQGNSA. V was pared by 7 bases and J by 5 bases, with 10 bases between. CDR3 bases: TGTGCCAGCATCGAACAGGGAGATACGCAGTATTTT. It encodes CASIEQGDTQYF.

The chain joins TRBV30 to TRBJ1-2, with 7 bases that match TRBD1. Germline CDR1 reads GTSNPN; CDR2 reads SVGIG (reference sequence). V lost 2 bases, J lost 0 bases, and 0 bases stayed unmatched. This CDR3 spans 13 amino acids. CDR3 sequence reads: CAWSRGPNYGYTF. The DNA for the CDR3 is TGTGCCTGGAGTAGGGGGCCTAACTATGGCTACACCTTC.

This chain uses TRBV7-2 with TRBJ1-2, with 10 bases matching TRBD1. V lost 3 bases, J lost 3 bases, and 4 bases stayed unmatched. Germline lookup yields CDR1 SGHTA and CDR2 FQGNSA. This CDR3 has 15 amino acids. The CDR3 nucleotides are TGTGCCAGCAGCTTTAGGACAGGGGGGGACTATGGCTACACCTTC. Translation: CASSFRTGGDYGYTF.

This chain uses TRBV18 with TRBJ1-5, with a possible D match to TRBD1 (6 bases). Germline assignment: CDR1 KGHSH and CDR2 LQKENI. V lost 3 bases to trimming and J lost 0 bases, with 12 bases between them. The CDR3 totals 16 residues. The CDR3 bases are TGTGCCAGCTCACCGCAGGGGTCTCTTAGCAATCAGCCCCAGCATTTT. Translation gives CASSPQGSLSNQPQHF.

The CDR3 spells CASSSTGGAGQPQHF. As DNA, the CDR3 is TGTGCCAGCAGTTCGACAGGGGGCGCGGGTCAGCCCCAGCATTTT. The gene calls are TRBV7-8 and TRBJ1-5, with 10 nucleotides matching TRBD1. This CDR3 comprises 15 residues. V was clipped by 6 bases and J by 6 bases; unmatched bases: 8. Germline assignment: CDR1 SGHVS and CDR2 FQNEAQ.

CDR3 DNA sequence: TGTGCCAGCAGTGAAGGCGGGGCTAACTATGGCTACACCTTC. This translates into CASSEGGANYGYTF. V and J are TRBV6-1 and TRBJ1-2; D remains unclear. Trimming shortened V by 1 base and J by 0 bases, and 6 bases separated the two germline ends. The CDR3 consists of 14 residues. Per germline, CDR1 MNHNS and CDR2 SASEGT.

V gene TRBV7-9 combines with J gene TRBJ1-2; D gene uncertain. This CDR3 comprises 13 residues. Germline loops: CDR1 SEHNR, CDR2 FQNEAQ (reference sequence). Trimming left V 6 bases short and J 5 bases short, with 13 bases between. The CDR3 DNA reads TGTGCCAGCAGTCCCTCCGCCGGGTATGGCTACACCTTC. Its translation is CASSPSAGYGYTF.

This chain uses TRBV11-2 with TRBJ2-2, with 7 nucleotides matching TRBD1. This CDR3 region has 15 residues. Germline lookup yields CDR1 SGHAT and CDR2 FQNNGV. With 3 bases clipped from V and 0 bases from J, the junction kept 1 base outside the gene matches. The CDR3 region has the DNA TGTGCCAGCAGCTTTACAGGGGCGAACACCGGGGAGCTGTTTTTT. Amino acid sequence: CASSFTGANTGELFF. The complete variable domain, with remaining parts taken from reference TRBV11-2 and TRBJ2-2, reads EAGVAQSPRYKIIEKRQSVAFWCNPISGHATLYWYQQILGQGPKLLIQFQNNGVVDDSQLPKDRFSAERLKGVDSTLKIQPAKLEDSAVYLCASSFTGANTGELFFGEGSRLTVL.

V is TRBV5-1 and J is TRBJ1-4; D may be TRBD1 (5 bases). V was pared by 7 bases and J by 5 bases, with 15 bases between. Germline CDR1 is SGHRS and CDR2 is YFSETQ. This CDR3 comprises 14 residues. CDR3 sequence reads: CASRPPGRNEKLFF. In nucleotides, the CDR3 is TGCGCCAGCCGCCCCCCAGGGCGGAATGAAAAACTGTTTTTT.

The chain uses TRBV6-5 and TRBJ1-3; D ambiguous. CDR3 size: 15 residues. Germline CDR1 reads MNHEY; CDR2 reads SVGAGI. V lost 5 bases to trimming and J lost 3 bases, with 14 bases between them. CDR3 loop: CASSPDEGGGNTIYF. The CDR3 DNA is TGTGCCAGCAGTCCGGACGAGGGAGGTGGAAACACCATATATTTT.

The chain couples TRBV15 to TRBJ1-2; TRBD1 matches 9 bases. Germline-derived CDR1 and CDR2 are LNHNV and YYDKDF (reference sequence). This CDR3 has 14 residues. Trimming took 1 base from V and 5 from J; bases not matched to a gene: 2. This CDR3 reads CATSRADRGYGYTF. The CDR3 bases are TGTGCCACCAGCAGAGCAGACAGGGGGTATGGCTACACCTTC.

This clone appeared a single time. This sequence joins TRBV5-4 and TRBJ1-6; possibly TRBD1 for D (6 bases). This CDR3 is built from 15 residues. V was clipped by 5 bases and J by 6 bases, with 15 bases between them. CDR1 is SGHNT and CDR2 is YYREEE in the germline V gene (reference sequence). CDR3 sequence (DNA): TGTGCCAGCAGGGTCGATACAGGGATTAATTCACCCCTCCACTTT. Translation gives CASRVDTGINSPLHF.

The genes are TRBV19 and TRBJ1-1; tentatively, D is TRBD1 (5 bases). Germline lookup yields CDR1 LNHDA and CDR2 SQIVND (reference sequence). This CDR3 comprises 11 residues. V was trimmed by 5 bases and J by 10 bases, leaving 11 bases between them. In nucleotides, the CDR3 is TGTGCCAGTAGTCACCAGGGTGGAGCTTTCTTT. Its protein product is CASSHQGGAFF.

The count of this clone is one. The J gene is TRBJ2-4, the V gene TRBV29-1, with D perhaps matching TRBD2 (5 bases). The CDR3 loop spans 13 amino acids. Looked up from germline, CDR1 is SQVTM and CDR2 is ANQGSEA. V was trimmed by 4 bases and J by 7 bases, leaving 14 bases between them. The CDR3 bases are TGCAGCGTTGGAGGCGGGTTGGGGAACATTCAGTACTTC. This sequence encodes CSVGGGLGNIQYF.

The CDR3 reads CASSYLTGTAGNTIYF. The CDR3 nucleotides are TGTGCCAGCAGTTACCTCACAGGTACTGCTGGAAACACCATATATTTT. The J gene is TRBJ1-3, the V gene TRBV6-5; D might be TRBD1 (5 bases). CDR1 is MNHEY and CDR2 is SVGAGI in the germline V gene. The CDR3 covers 16 residues. V was pared by 2 bases and J by 2 bases, with 13 bases between.